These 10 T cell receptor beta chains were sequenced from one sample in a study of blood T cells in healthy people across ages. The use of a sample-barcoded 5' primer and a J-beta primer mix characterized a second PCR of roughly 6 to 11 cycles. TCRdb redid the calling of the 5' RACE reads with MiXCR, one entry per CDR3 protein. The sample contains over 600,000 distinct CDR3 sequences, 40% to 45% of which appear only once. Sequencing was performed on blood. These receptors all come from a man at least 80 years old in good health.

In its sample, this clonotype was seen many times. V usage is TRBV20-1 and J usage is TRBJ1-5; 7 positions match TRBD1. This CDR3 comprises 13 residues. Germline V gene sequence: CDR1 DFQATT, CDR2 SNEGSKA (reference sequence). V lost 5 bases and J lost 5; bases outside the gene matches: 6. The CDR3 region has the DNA TGCAGTGCTTCCAGGGACAGAGATCAGCCCCAGCATTTT. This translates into CSASRDRDQPQHF.

The CDR3 reads CASSLLGEGRDEQYF. The CDR3 DNA is TGTGCCAGCAGCTTACTCGGGGAGGGAAGGGACGAGCAGTACTTC. V and J are TRBV6-5 and TRBJ2-5; 7 bases align to TRBD2. The J call could be wrong; TRBJ2-7 is a better fit for the DNA end. This CDR3 is built from 15 residues. The V gene's germline CDR1 is MNHEY and CDR2 SVGAGI.

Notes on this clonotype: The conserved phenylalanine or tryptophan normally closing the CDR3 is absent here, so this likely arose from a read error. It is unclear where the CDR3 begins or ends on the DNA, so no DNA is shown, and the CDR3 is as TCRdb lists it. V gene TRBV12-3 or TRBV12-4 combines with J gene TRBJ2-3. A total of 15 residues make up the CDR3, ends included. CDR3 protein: CASSSHGLSTDTQYS.

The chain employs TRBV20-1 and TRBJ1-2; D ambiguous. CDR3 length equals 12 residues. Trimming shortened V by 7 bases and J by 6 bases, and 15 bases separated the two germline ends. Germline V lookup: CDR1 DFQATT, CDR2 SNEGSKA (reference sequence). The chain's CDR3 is CSVYQAPDGYTF. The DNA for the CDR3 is TGCAGTGTATACCAAGCCCCGGATGGCTACACCTTC.

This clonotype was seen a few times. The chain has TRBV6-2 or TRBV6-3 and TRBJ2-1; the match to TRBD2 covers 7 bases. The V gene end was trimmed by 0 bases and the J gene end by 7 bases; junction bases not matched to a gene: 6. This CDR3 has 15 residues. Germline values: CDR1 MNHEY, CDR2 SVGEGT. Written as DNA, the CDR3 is TGTGCCAGCAGTTACTCAAAGACTAGCAGGAATGAGCAGTTCTTC. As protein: CASSYSKTSRNEQFF.

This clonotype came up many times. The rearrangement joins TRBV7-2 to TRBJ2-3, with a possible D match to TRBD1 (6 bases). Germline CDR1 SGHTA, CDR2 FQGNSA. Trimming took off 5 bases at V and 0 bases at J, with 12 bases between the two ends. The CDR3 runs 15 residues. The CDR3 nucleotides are TGTGCCAGCAGCCAAGGGACATCTAGCACAGATACGCAGTATTTT. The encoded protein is CASSQGTSSTDTQYF.

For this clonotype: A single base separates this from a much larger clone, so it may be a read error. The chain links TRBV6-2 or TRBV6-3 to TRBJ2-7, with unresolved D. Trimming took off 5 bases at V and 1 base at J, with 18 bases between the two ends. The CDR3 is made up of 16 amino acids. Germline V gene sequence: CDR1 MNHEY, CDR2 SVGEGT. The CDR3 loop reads CASSQEAFLSSYEQYF. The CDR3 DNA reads TGTGCCAGCAGTCAAGAAGCCTTTCTATCATCCTACGAGCAGTACTTC.

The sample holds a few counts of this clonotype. CDR3 DNA: TGTGCCAGCAGCCCGCATCATTTGACTAGCGGGAGGTTCTACGAGCAGTACTTC. Protein: CASSPHHLTSGRFYEQYF. This chain links TRBV7-2 with TRBJ2-7, with 13 bases aligning to TRBD2. Trimming took 5 bases from V and 3 from J; bases not matched to a gene: 13. This CDR3 has 18 amino acids. Germline V lookup: CDR1 SGHTA, CDR2 FQGNSA.

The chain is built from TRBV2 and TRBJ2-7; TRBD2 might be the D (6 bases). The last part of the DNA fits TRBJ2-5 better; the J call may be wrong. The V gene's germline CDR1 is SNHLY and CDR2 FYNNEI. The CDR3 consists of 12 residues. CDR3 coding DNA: TGTGCCAGTGGACTACCGTATGAGACCCAGTACTTC. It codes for CASGLPYETQYF.

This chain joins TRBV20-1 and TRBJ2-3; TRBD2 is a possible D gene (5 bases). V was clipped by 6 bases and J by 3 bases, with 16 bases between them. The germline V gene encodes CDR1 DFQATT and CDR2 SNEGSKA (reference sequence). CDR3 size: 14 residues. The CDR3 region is CSALWERRTDTQYF. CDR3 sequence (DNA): TGCAGTGCACTGTGGGAGAGGAGGACAGATACGCAGTATTTT.